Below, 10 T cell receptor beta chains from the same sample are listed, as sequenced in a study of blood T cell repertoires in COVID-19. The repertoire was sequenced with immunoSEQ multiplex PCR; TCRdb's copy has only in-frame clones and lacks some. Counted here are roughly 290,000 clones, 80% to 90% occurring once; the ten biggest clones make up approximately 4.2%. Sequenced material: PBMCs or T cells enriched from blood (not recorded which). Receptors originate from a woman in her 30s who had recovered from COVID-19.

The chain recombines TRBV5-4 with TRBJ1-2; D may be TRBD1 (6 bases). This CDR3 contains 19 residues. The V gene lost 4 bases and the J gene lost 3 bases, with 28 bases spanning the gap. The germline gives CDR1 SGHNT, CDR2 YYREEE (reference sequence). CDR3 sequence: CASSQNPQGWFSEDYGYTF. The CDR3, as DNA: TGTGCCAGCAGCCAAAACCCTCAGGGGTGGTTTTCGGAGGACTATGGCTACACCTTC.

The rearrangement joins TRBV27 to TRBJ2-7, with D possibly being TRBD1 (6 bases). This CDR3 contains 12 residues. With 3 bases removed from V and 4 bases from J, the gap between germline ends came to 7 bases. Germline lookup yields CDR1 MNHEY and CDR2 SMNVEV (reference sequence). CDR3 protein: CASSFTGYEQYF. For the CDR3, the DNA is TGTGCCAGCAGTTTTACAGGGTACGAGCAGTACTTC.

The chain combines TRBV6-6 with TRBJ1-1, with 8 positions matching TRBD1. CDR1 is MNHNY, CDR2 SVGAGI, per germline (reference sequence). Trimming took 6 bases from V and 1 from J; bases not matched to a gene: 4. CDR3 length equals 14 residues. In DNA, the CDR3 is TGTGCCAGCAGGGCCGACAGGGGGAACACTGAAGCTTTCTTT. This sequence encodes CASRADRGNTEAFF.

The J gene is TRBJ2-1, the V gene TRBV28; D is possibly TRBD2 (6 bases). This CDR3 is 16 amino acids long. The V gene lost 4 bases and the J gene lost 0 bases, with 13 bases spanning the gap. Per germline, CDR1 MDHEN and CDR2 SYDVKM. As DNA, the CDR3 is TGTGCCAGCAGTTCAAGCGGGCCGCTCTCCTACAATGAGCAGTTCTTC. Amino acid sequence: CASSSSGPLSYNEQFF.

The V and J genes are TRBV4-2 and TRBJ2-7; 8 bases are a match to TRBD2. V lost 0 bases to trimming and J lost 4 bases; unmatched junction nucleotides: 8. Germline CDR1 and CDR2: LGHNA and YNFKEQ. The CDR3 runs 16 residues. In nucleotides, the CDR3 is TGTGCCAGCAGCCAAGATCTGAATGCGGGAGGTTACGAGCAGTACTTC. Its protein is CASSQDLNAGGYEQYF.

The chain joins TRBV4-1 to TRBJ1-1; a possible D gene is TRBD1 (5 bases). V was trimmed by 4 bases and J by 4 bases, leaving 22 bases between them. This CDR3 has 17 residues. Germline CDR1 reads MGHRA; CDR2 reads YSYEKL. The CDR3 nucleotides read TGCGCCAGCAGCCGGGGTAGGGCTGTATTGGGGGGCACTGAAGCTTTCTTT. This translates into CASSRGRAVLGGTEAFF.

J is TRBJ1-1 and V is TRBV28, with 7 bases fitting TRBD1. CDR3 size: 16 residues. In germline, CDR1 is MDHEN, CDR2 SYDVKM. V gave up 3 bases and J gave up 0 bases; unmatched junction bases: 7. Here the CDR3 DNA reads TGTGCCAGCAGTTTTAGACAGGGACCTATGAACACTGAAGCTTTCTTT. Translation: CASSFRQGPMNTEAFF.

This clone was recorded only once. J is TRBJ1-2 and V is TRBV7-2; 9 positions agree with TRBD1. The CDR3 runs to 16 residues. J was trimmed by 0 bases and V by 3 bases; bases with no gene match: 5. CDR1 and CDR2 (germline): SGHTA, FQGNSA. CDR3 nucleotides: TGTGCCAGCAGCTTGGTCACAGGGGGCGCTAACTATGGCTACACCTTC. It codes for CASSLVTGGANYGYTF.

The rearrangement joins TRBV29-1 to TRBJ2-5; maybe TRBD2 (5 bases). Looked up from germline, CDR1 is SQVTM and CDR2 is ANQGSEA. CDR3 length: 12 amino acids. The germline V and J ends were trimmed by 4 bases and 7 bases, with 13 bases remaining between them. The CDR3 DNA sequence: TGCAGCGTTGGGAGCGGCCCTGGGACCCAGTACTTC. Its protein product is CSVGSGPGTQYF. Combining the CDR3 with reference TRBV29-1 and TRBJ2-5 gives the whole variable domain SAVISQKPSRDICQRGTSLTIQCQVDSQVTMMFWYRQQPGQSLTLIATANQGSEATYESGFVIDKFPISRPNLTFSTLTVSNMSPEDSSIYLCSVGSGPGTQYFGPGTRLLVL.

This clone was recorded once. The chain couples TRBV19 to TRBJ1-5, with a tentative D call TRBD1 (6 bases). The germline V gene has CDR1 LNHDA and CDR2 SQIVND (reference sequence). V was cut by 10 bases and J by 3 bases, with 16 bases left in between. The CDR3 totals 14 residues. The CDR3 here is CATQGRGYNQPQHF. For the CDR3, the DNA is TGTGCCACCCAGGGGAGGGGATACAATCAGCCCCAGCATTTT.